This TCR beta chain is drawn from a study of blood T cell repertoires in COVID-19. Measured with immunoSEQ multiplex PCR; TCRdb has only the in-frame clones, and not every one. Of about 58,000 clones in the sample, approximately 90% were seen once. The CDR3 has 15 amino acids. Germline V CDR1 and CDR2: SGDLS, YYNGEE. After removal of 0 bases from V and 4 bases from J, the junction contained 4 bases not matched to a gene. The clonotype was recovered from a woman between 65 and 79 years old with active COVID-19. The material sequenced was peripheral blood. The gene calls are TRBV9 and TRBJ2-5; 9 bases are shared with TRBD2. The CDR3 protein is CASSVVAGVLETQYF. Written as DNA, the CDR3 is TGTGCCAGCAGCGTAGTAGCGGGAGTTTTAGAGACCCAGTACTTC.